The 30 T cell receptor beta chains presented below share a single source sample, sequenced in a study of blood T cell repertoires in COVID-19. Clones were read by immunoSEQ multiplex PCR, and TCRdb kept only the in-frame ones, dropping some. This table has around 260,000 clones, 80% to 90% appearing once. The specimen sequenced was PBMCs or T cells enriched from blood (not recorded which). These TCRs come from a woman aged 25 to 45 who had recovered from COVID-19.

V is TRBV28 and J is TRBJ2-3; tentatively, D is TRBD2 (5 bases). The V and J ends lost 5 bases and 2 bases respectively, with 11 bases between them. CDR1 and CDR2 (germline): MDHEN, SYDVKM. The CDR3 sequence is 14 residues long. The CDR3 here is CASSKTGLTDTQYF. The CDR3 coding sequence is TGTGCCAGCAGTAAGACCGGACTCACAGATACGCAGTATTTT.

V is TRBV9 and J is TRBJ1-3; tentative D call: TRBD1 (5 bases). Germline lookup yields CDR1 SGDLS and CDR2 YYNGEE. V was clipped by 1 base and J by 8 bases, with 16 bases between them. The CDR3 has 15 residues. The CDR3, as DNA: TGTGCCAGCAGCGTACGCTCCAGGGTGGAAGACACCATATATTTT. Translation: CASSVRSRVEDTIYF.

The chain recombines TRBV28 with TRBJ1-1, with D perhaps matching TRBD1 (6 bases). The V end lost 5 bases, the J end lost 1 base, and 14 bases lay between the germline ends. The CDR3 is 15 residues long. The germline V gene encodes CDR1 MDHEN and CDR2 SYDVKM. CDR3 nucleotides: TGTGCCAGCAGTGTTCGAGGGGGGGGGAACACTGAAGCTTTCTTT. Translated: CASSVRGGGNTEAFF.

V usage is TRBV6-5 and J usage is TRBJ1-1, with D unresolved. The CDR3 runs 15 residues. The V gene lost 0 bases and the J gene lost 1 base, with 9 bases spanning the gap. Looked up from germline, CDR1 is MNHEY and CDR2 is SVGAGI. DNA for the CDR3: TGTGCCAGCAGTTACTCGGCGGGCCCGAACACTGAAGCTTTCTTT. Protein: CASSYSAGPNTEAFF.

This chain joins TRBV9 and TRBJ2-1; TRBD2 is a possible D gene (7 bases). Deletions cut 3 bases from V and 4 bases from J, with 11 bases between. Germline V CDR1 and CDR2: SGDLS, YYNGEE. CDR3 length equals 14 residues. CDR3 bases: TGTGCCAGCAGCGCGGGGGGCAGATACAATGAGCAGTTCTTC. It translates to CASSAGGRYNEQFF. Drawing the rest from reference TRBV9 and TRBJ2-1, the complete variable domain is DSGVTQTPKHLITATGQRVTLRCSPRSGDLSVYWYQQSLDQGLQFLIQYYNGEERAKGNILERFSAQQFPDLHSELNLSSLELGDSALYFCASSAGGRYNEQFFGPGTRLTVL.

This sequence joins TRBV11-3 and TRBJ2-1; D is perhaps TRBD1 (5 bases). The germline V and J ends were trimmed by 0 bases and 4 bases, with 13 bases remaining between them. The germline V gene encodes CDR1 SGHNT and CDR2 YENEEA. The CDR3 runs 16 residues. CDR3 sequence (DNA): TGTGCCAGCAGCTTAGATGGGGCGACTTCATACAATGAGCAGTTCTTC. This gives the protein CASSLDGATSYNEQFF.

The chain has TRBV13 and TRBJ1-3; D not certain. The CDR3 is made up of 16 amino acids. Germline loops: CDR1 PRHDT, CDR2 FYEKMQ (reference sequence). Between the trimmed V and J ends, which lost 1 base and 0 bases, there was a span of 10 bases. The CDR3 is CASSLVLENSGNTIYF. The CDR3 DNA reads TGTGCCAGCAGCTTAGTGTTAGAGAACTCTGGAAACACCATATATTTT.

V usage is TRBV5-4 and J usage is TRBJ2-7, with 10 bases aligning to TRBD2. Germline V lookup: CDR1 SGHNT, CDR2 YYREEE (reference sequence). V lost 3 bases to trimming and J lost 2 bases; unmatched junction nucleotides: 5. The CDR3 has 15 residues. CDR3 DNA: TGTGCCAGCAGCTCTAGCGGGGGTGGAACCTACGAGCAGTACTTC. Its translation: CASSSSGGGTYEQYF.

The CDR3 DNA reads as TGTGCCACTGTCCCCGTCGGGGATAGGGAGGACACTGAAGCTTTCTTT. It specifies CATVPVGDREDTEAFF. The chain has TRBV10-3 and TRBJ1-1, with no clear D. Trimming left V 10 bases short and J 3 bases short, with 24 bases between. Germline V gene lookup returns CDR1 ENHRY and CDR2 SYGVKD. The CDR3 is made up of 16 amino acids.

The genes are TRBV19 and TRBJ1-4; no clear D gene. V was trimmed by 8 bases and J by 3 bases, leaving 13 bases between them. CDR1 is LNHDA and CDR2 is SQIVND in the germline V gene (reference sequence). The CDR3 has 14 residues. The CDR3 is CASSRREANEKLFF. As DNA, the CDR3 is TGTGCCAGTTCACGTCGAGAAGCTAATGAAAAACTGTTTTTT.

V usage is TRBV7-9 and J usage is TRBJ2-7; D is perhaps TRBD1 (6 bases). The V gene lost 6 bases and the J gene lost 4 bases, with 19 bases spanning the gap. CDR1 is SEHNR and CDR2 is FQNEAQ in the germline V gene (reference sequence). The CDR3 consists of 15 residues. CDR3: CASSPSRGSAYEQYF. The CDR3 coding sequence is TGTGCCAGCAGTCCGTCGAGGGGGTCGGCATACGAGCAGTACTTC.

The CDR3 loop is CASSQAAGRGPDTQYF. CDR3 DNA: TGTGCCAGCAGCCAAGCGGCGGGGAGGGGCCCAGATACGCAGTATTTT. The chain employs TRBV4-2 and TRBJ2-3, with 7 positions matching TRBD2. V lost 1 base, J lost 4 bases, and 8 bases stayed unmatched. The CDR3 is 16 amino acids. Germline V gene data show CDR1 as LGHNA and CDR2 as YNFKEQ.

This clone has a single count. The V call is TRBV11-2, the J call TRBJ1-2; a possible D gene is TRBD1 (5 bases). V gave up 5 bases and J gave up 8 bases, with 12 bases separating them. Germline assignment: CDR1 SGHAT and CDR2 FQNNGV. The CDR3 contains 12 residues. Written as DNA, the CDR3 is TGTGCCAGCAGCGGCTTCGGGGGGGGCTACACCTTC. Translated, it gives CASSGFGGGYTF.

V gene TRBV19 combines with J gene TRBJ1-5; D perhaps matches TRBD1 (5 bases). This CDR3 spans 14 amino acids. V was pared by 2 bases and J by 7 bases, with 12 bases between. Germline V gene lookup returns CDR1 LNHDA and CDR2 SQIVND (reference sequence). CDR3 DNA: TGTGCCAGTAGTATATTCCCGGGGGGGCAGCCCCAGCATTTT. Amino acids: CASSIFPGGQPQHF. Using reference TRBV19 and TRBJ1-5 for the parts outside the CDR3, the full variable domain is DGGITQSPKYLFRKEGQNVTLSCEQNLNHDAMYWYRQDPGQGLRLIYYSQIVNDFQKGDIAEGYSVSREKKESFPLTVTSAQKNPTAFYLCASSIFPGGQPQHFGDGTRLSIL.

This clone was seen a few times. The CDR3 protein is CASSQETGISNQPQHF. CDR3 bases: TGTGCCAGCAGCCAAGAAACCGGGATTAGCAATCAGCCCCAGCATTTT. The chain combines TRBV4-2 with TRBJ1-5; D gene ambiguous. CDR3 length: 16 amino acids. The germline gives CDR1 LGHNA, CDR2 YNFKEQ. V gave up 0 bases and J gave up 0 bases, with 9 bases separating them.

V usage is TRBV7-3 and J usage is TRBJ2-7, with a tentative D call TRBD1 (5 bases). Germline CDR1 reads SGHTA; CDR2 reads FQGTGA. With 5 bases removed from V and 6 bases from J, the gap between germline ends came to 14 bases. The CDR3 covers 13 residues. CDR3 nucleotide sequence: TGTGCCAGCAGCCCCCTGGCAGGGTTCGAGCAGTACTTC. Protein product: CASSPLAGFEQYF.

V and J are TRBV11-3 and TRBJ2-2, with 10 bases matching TRBD2. The CDR3 runs to 14 residues. V shed 5 bases and J 7 bases; nucleotides not matched to a gene: 4. Germline CDR1 reads SGHNT; CDR2 reads YENEEA. The DNA of the CDR3 is TGTGCCAGCAGCCCAAGACTAGCGGGCGGGGAGCTGTTTTTT. Residues: CASSPRLAGGELFF.

The chain is built from TRBV5-5 and TRBJ2-7, with 9 bases that match TRBD2. The junction had 7 bases not matched to a gene; V was cut back by 1 base and J by 2 bases. Germline assignment: CDR1 SGHKS and CDR2 YYEKEE (reference sequence). The CDR3 totals 16 residues. CDR3 nucleotide sequence: TGTGCCAGCAGCTTGTGGGCTAGCGGGGTCACCTACGAGCAGTACTTC. Protein product: CASSLWASGVTYEQYF.

The V call is TRBV11-2, the J call TRBJ1-4; D is perhaps TRBD1 (6 bases). The germline gives CDR1 SGHAT, CDR2 FQNNGV. The CDR3 consists of 14 residues. V dropped 3 bases and J dropped 8 bases, with 13 bases sitting between them. In DNA, the CDR3 is TGTGCCAGCAGCTTTCGGGGGGCGAGAGAAAAACTGTTTTTT. Translated, it gives CASSFRGAREKLFF.

This clone has only one observation. The gene calls are TRBV5-8 and TRBJ1-3; D may be TRBD1 (6 bases). CDR1 is SGHTS and CDR2 is YDEGEE in the germline V gene. Trimming cost V 3 bases and J 1 base, with 14 bases left between them. The CDR3 sequence is 16 residues long. The CDR3 sequence: CASSSPQGDSGNTIYF. CDR3 DNA: TGTGCCAGCAGCTCCCCACAGGGAGATTCTGGAAACACCATATATTTT.

This clone occurred many times. The rearrangement uses TRBV6-5 and TRBJ2-7; 10 nucleotides line up with TRBD2. V trimming: 10 bases; J trimming: 5 bases; junction bases outside the gene matches: 11. CDR1 and CDR2 (germline): MNHEY, SVGAGI. CDR3 length: 14 residues. CDR3 loop: CANSEREGPHEQYF. In DNA, the CDR3 is TGTGCCAACTCCGAGCGGGAGGGCCCCCACGAGCAGTACTTC.

This clone occurred a few times. The V call is TRBV28, the J call TRBJ2-7; 10 nucleotides match TRBD2. There are 13 residues in the CDR3. From germline, CDR1 is MDHEN and CDR2 SYDVKM. V lost 10 bases, J lost 2 bases, and 5 bases stayed unmatched. The CDR3 loop reads CATLLAGTYEQYF. CDR3 DNA: TGTGCCACCCTACTAGCGGGAACCTACGAGCAGTACTTC.

The rearrangement links TRBV7-9 to TRBJ1-2; D gene uncertain. CDR3 length: 15 residues. Germline CDR1 and CDR2: SEHNR and FQNEAQ (reference sequence). V was clipped by 7 bases and J by 0 bases, with 15 bases between them. This chain's CDR3 is CASTLGPGSNYGYTF. The CDR3 DNA sequence: TGTGCCAGCACCCTCGGACCGGGATCTAACTATGGCTACACCTTC. Full variable domain (missing parts from reference TRBV7-9 and TRBJ1-2): DTGVSQNPRHKITKRGQNVTFRCDPISEHNRLYWYRQTLGQGPEFLTYFQNEAQLEKSRLLSDRFSAERPKGSFSTLEIQRTEQGDSAMYLCASTLGPGSNYGYTFGSGTRLTVV.

The chain is built from TRBV10-3 and TRBJ2-1, with D possibly matching TRBD2 (6 bases). The CDR3 runs 17 residues. The V end lost 0 bases, the J end lost 0 bases, and 12 bases lay between the germline ends. CDR1 ENHRY and CDR2 SYGVKD come from the germline V gene. The CDR3 bases are TGTGCCATCAGTGAGTCTATAGGGCGGGGCTCCTACAATGAGCAGTTCTTC. Translating it yields CAISESIGRGSYNEQFF.

CDR3 residues: CASSLRPRNEKLFF. The CDR3 coding sequence is TGTGCCAGCAGTTTACGCCCGCGTAATGAAAAACTGTTTTTT. The V gene is TRBV27, the J gene TRBJ1-4; D remains ambiguous. Trimming removed 2 bases at V and 4 bases at J, with 8 bases between. The CDR3 spans 14 residues. Germline loops: CDR1 MNHEY, CDR2 SMNVEV (reference sequence).

The J gene is TRBJ2-3, the V gene TRBV10-2; possibly TRBD2 for D (6 bases). CDR1 WSHSY and CDR2 SAAADI come from the germline V gene. V lost 8 bases and J 2 bases, leaving 8 bases between the germline ends. This CDR3 is built from 12 residues. CDR3 amino acids: CASSSDTDTQYF. DNA of the CDR3: TGCGCCAGCTCTAGCGACACAGATACGCAGTATTTT.

This clone was observed a single time. The chain is built from TRBV5-4 and TRBJ2-7, with TRBD2 matching over 12 bases. CDR1 SGHNT and CDR2 YYREEE come from the germline V gene (reference sequence). With V trimmed by 4 bases and J by 7 bases, 6 bases remained unmatched. The CDR3 runs to 14 residues. CDR3 protein: CASSLTSGRAEQYF. CDR3 nucleotide sequence: TGTGCCAGCAGCCTGACTAGCGGGAGAGCGGAGCAGTACTTC.

The chain has TRBV2 and TRBJ2-1; 8 nucleotides agree with TRBD2. Germline trimming cut 4 bases from V and 4 bases from J; bases unmatched to any gene: 6. The CDR3 contains 15 residues. From germline, CDR1 is SNHLY and CDR2 FYNNEI. The CDR3 region is CASSGSGSGYNEQFF. The CDR3 DNA reads TGTGCCAGCAGTGGGAGCGGGAGCGGGTACAATGAGCAGTTCTTC.

This rearrangement joins TRBV7-6 to TRBJ2-5; 7 nucleotides align to TRBD1. Unmatched junction bases numbered 8, after V lost 5 bases and J lost 5 bases. This CDR3 is 14 amino acids long. Germline V gene sequence: CDR1 SGHVS, CDR2 FNYEAQ. The CDR3, as DNA: TGTGCCAGCAGCGGGGAGACAGGGTTGGAGACCCAGTACTTC. Its protein product is CASSGETGLETQYF.

V usage is TRBV7-9 and J usage is TRBJ1-2; D not resolved. The germline V gene encodes CDR1 SEHNR and CDR2 FQNEAQ (reference sequence). This CDR3 spans 15 amino acids. Trimming stripped 2 bases from V and 3 bases from J, with 13 bases between. The CDR3 region is CASSLFNSGDYGYTF. In DNA, the CDR3 is TGTGCCAGCAGCTTATTTAATAGTGGTGACTATGGCTACACCTTC.